This passage covers 8 T cell receptor beta chains from one sample sequenced in a study of cytomegalovirus exposure and HLA in healthy donors. The PCR was carried out with 60 Vbeta primers and 13 Jbeta primers. The table came from immunoSEQ multiplex PCR; TCRdb's copy has only in-frame clones and leaves some out. This sample has 80,000 to 100,000 clones; around 73% occur once, and the top ten carry 1.2%. Specimen: PBMCs. Receptors originate from a female donor in good health and CMV-seronegative.

The chain uses TRBV6-1 and TRBJ1-1; no reliable D call. The germline gives CDR1 MNHNS, CDR2 SASEGT. Trimming cost V 0 bases and J 0 bases, with 14 bases left between them. This CDR3 spans 17 amino acids. The CDR3 DNA follows: TGTGCCAGCAGTGAAGCAAGTCTCTCGGGTGTGAACACTGAAGCTTTCTTT. Amino acids: CASSEASLSGVNTEAFF.

This chain connects TRBV2 to TRBJ1-1, with unresolved D. V was shortened by 3 bases and J by 10 bases, with 9 bases between the two germline ends. The CDR3 runs 11 residues. Germline-derived CDR1 and CDR2 are SNHLY and FYNNEI. CDR3 residues: CASSEWAGAFF. The CDR3 nucleotides are TGTGCCAGCAGTGAGTGGGCGGGAGCTTTCTTT.

This clone has a count of ten or more. The chain is built from TRBV4-3 and TRBJ2-7; D possibly corresponds to TRBD1 (7 bases). The CDR3 runs to 15 residues. Trimming cost V 1 base and J 2 bases, with 12 bases left between them. The germline CDR1 and CDR2 sequences are LGHNA and YSLEER. CDR3 amino acids: CASSQGQGLTYEQYF. The DNA for the CDR3 is TGCGCCAGCAGCCAAGGACAGGGACTCACCTACGAGCAGTACTTC.

The chain employs TRBV30 and TRBJ1-1, with TRBD1 as a possible D gene (5 bases). CDR1 and CDR2 (germline): GTSNPN, SVGIG (reference sequence). Trimming removed 6 bases at V and 2 bases at J, with 22 bases between. The CDR3 runs to 16 residues. Written as DNA, the CDR3 is TGTGCCTGCTGGCGTCCCCTAAGCAGGGTTAACACTGAAGCTTTCTTT. Its translation: CACWRPLSRVNTEAFF.

The J gene is TRBJ2-3, the V gene TRBV4-3; no clear D. The germline V gene has CDR1 LGHNA and CDR2 YSLEER. Trimming shortened V by 0 bases and J by 1 base, and 8 bases separated the two germline ends. This CDR3 has 15 amino acids. CDR3 residues: CASSQDPQGTDTQYF. The DNA of the CDR3 is TGCGCCAGCAGCCAAGACCCTCAGGGCACAGATACGCAGTATTTT.

There are a few counts of this clone. For the CDR3, the DNA is TGTGCCAGCAGCTTACAGGGGGCCAGTGAAAAACTGTTTTTT. Translation: CASSLQGASEKLFF. This chain links TRBV5-4 with TRBJ1-4, with 9 positions matching TRBD1. The J segment lost 7 bases and the V segment lost 2 bases, leaving 3 bases of the junction unmatched. Germline V lookup: CDR1 SGHNT, CDR2 YYREEE (reference sequence). The CDR3 is made up of 14 amino acids.

This clone came up a few times. The V call is TRBV7-9, the J call TRBJ1-1, with D perhaps matching TRBD1 (6 bases). Germline V gives CDR1 SEHNR, CDR2 FQNEAQ (reference sequence). This CDR3 is 18 amino acids long. Trimming removed 5 bases at V and 5 bases at J, with 27 bases between. This CDR3 reads CASSRTQQGSDPFTEAFF. The CDR3 DNA follows: TGTGCCAGCAGCCGAACGCAACAGGGCTCCGATCCCTTTACTGAAGCTTTCTTT.

V usage is TRBV7-8 and J usage is TRBJ1-2; TRBD1 might be the D (6 bases). In germline, CDR1 is SGHVS, CDR2 FQNEAQ. With 3 bases removed from V and 4 bases from J, the gap between germline ends came to 12 bases. There are 14 residues in the CDR3. The CDR3, as DNA: TGTGCCAGCAGCTTTGGGGGGGCATTCTATGGCTACACCTTC. It is translated as CASSFGGAFYGYTF.